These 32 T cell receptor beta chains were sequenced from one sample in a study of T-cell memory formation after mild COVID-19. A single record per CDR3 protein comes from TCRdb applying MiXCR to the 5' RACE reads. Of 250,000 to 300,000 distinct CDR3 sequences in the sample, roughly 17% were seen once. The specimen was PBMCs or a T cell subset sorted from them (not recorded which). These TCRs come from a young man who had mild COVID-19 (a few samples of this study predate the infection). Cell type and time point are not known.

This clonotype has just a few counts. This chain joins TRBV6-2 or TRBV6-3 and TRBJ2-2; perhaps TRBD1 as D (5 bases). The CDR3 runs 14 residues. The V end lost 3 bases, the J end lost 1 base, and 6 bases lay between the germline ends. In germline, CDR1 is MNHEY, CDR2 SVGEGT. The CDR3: CASSYQGNTGELFF. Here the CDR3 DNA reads TGTGCCAGCAGTTATCAGGGGAACACCGGGGAGCTGTTTTTT.

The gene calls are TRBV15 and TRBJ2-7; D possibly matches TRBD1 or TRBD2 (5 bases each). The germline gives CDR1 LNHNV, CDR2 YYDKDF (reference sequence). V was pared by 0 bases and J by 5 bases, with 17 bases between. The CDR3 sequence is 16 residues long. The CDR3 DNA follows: TGTGCCACCAGCAGAGATGCAGGGACCTCTTCCCACGAGCAGTACGTC. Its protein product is CATSRDAGTSSHEQYV.

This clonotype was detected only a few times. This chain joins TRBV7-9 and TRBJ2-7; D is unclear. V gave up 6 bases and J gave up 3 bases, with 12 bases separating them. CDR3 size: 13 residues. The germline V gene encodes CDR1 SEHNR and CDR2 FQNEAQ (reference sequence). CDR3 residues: CASRGPTDYEQYF. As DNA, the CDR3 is TGTGCCAGCAGGGGCCCAACGGACTACGAGCAGTACTTC.

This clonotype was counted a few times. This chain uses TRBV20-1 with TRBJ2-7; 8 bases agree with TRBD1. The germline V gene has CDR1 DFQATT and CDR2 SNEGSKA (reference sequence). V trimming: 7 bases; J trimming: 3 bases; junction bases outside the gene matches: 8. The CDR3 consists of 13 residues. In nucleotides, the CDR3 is TGCAGTGTCATACTCGACAGGGGCTACGAGCAGTACGTC. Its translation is CSVILDRGYEQYV.

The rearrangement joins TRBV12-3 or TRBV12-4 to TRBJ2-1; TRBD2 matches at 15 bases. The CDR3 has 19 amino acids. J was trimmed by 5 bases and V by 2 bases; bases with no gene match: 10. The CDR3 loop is CASSLSQGLAGGQNNEQFF. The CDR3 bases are TGTGCCAGCAGTTTATCTCAGGGACTAGCGGGGGGCCAAAACAATGAGCAGTTCTTC.

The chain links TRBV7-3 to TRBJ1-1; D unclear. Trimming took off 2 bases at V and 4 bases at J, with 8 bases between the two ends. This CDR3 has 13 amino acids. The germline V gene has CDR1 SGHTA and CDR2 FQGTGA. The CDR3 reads CASSLSAGTEAFF. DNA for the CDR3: TGTGCCAGCAGCTTATCGGCGGGCACTGAAGCTTTCTTT.

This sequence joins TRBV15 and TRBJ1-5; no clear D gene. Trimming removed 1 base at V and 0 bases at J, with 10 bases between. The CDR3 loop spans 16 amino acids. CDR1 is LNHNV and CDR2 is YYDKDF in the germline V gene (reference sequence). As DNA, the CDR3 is TGTGCCACCAGCAGAGGTAGGGCTTATAGCAATCAGCCCCAGCATTTT. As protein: CATSRGRAYSNQPQHF.

The DNA of the CDR3 is TGCAGTGCTAGCCGTCCAGGCTACGAGCAGTACGTC. Its translation: CSASRPGYEQYV. The chain uses TRBV20-1 and TRBJ2-7, with D unresolved. Germline V gene lookup returns CDR1 DFQATT and CDR2 SNEGSKA (reference sequence). The length of the CDR3 is 12 residues. With 3 bases removed from V and 3 bases from J, the gap between germline ends came to 9 bases.

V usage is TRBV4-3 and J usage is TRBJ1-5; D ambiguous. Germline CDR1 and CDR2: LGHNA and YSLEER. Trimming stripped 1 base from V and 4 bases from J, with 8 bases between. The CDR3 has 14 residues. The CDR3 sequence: CASSQAWTNQPQHF. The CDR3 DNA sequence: TGCGCCAGCAGCCAAGCCTGGACTAATCAGCCCCAGCATTTT.

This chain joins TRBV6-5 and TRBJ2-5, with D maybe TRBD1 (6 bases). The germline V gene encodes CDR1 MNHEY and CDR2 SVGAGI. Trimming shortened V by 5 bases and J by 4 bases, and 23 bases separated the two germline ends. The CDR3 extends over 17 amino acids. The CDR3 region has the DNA TGTGCCAGCAGTCACAGGGCACTCTGGGACGGTGCAGAGACCCAGTACTTC. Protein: CASSHRALWDGAETQYF.

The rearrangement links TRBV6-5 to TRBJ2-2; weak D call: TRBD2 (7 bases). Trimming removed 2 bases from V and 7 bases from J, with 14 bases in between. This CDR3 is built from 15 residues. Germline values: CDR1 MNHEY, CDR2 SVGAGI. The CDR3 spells CASSYRGGLNGELFF. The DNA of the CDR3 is TGTGCCAGCAGTTACAGGGGGGGGCTGAACGGGGAGCTGTTTTTT.

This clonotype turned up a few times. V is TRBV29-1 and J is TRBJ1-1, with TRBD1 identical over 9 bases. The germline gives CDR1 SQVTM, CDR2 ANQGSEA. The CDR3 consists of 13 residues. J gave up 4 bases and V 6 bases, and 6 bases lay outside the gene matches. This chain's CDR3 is CSVREQGATEAFF. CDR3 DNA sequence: TGCAGCGTAAGAGAACAGGGGGCCACTGAAGCTTTCTTT.

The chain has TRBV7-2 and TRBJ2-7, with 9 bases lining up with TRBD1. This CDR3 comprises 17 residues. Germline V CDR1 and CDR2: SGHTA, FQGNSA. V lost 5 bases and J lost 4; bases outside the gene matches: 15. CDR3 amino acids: CASSLLPGQGESYEQYF. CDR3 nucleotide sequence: TGTGCCAGCAGCCTCCTACCGGGACAGGGCGAGTCGTACGAGCAGTACTTC.

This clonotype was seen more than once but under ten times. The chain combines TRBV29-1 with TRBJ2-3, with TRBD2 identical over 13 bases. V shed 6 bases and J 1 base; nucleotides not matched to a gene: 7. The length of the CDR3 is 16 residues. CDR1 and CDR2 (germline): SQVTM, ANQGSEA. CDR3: CSVGTSGVPGTDTQYF. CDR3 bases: TGCAGCGTGGGGACTAGCGGGGTCCCCGGCACAGATACGCAGTATTTT.

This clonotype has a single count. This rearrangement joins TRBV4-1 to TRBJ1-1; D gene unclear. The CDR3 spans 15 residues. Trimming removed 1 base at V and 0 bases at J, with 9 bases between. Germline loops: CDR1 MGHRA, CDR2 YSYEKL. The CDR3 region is CASSQGRTLNTEAFF. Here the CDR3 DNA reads TGCGCCAGCAGCCAAGGTCGCACCTTGAACACTGAAGCTTTCTTT.

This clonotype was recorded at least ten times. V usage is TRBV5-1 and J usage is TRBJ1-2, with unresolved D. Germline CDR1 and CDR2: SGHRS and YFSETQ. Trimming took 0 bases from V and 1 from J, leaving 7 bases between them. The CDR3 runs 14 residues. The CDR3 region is CASSLDVNNYGYTF. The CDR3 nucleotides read TGCGCCAGCAGCTTGGATGTGAATAACTATGGCTACACCTTC.

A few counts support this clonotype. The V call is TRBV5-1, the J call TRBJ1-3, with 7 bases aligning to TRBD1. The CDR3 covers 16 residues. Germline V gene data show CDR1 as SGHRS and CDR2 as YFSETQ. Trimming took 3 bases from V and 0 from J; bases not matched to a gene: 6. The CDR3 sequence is CASSSQGPSSGNTIYF. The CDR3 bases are TGCGCCAGCAGCTCACAGGGGCCGAGCTCTGGAAACACCATATATTTT.

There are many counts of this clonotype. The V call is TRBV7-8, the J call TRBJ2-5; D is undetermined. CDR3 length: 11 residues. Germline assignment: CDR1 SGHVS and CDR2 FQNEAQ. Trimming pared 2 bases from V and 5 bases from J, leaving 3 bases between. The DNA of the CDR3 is TGTGCCAGCAGCTTAATGGAGACCCAGTACTTC. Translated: CASSLMETQYF.

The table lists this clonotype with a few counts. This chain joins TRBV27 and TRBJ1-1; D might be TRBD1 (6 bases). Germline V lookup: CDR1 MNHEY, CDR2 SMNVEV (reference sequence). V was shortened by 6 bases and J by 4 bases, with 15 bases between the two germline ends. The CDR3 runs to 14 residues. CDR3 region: CASRGGGGGTEAFF. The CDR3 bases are TGTGCCAGCAGAGGAGGGGGTGGGGGCACTGAAGCTTTCTTT.

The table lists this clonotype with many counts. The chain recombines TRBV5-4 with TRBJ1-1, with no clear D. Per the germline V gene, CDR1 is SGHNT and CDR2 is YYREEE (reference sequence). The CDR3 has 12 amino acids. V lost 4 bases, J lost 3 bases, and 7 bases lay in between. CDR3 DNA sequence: TGTGCCAGCAGCCGGTGGGACACTGAAGCTTTCTTT. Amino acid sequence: CASSRWDTEAFF.

The CDR3 nucleotides read TGTGCCATCAGCCCAGGGGGAGAGACCCAGTACTTC. Translation gives CAISPGGETQYF. The rearrangement joins TRBV10-3 to TRBJ2-5, with TRBD1 matching over 7 bases. The V segment lost 6 bases and the J segment 4 bases; nucleotides outside the gene matches: 2. The germline V gene encodes CDR1 ENHRY and CDR2 SYGVKD. CDR3 length equals 12 residues.

DNA for the CDR3: TGTGCCTACCTAGGAAGGGGGCGGACTGAAGCTTTCTTT. Its translation is CAYLGRGRTEAFF. V and J are TRBV30 and TRBJ1-1, with TRBD1 matching over 7 bases. This CDR3 contains 13 residues. Germline lookup yields CDR1 GTSNPN and CDR2 SVGIG (reference sequence). After removal of 7 bases from V and 5 bases from J, the junction contained 10 bases not matched to a gene.

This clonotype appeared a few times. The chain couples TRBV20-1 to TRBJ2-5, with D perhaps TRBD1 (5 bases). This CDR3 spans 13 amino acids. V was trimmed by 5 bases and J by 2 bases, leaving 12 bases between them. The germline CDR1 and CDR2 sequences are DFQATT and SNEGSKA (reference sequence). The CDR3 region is CSAPWGDQETQYF. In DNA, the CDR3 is TGCAGTGCTCCCTGGGGCGATCAAGAGACCCAGTACTTC.

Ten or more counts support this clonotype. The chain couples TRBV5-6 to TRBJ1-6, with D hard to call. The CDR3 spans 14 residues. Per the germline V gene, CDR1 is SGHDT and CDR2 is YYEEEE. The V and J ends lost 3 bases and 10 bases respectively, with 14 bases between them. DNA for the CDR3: TGTGCCAGCAGCTACTTTAACAGAAGATCACCCCTCCACTTT. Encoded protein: CASSYFNRRSPLHF.

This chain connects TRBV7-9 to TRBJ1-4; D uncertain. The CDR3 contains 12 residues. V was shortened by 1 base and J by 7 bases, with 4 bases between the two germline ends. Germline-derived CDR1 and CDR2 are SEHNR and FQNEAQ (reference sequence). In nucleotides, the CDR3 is TGTGCCAGCAGCTTAGGATCTGAAAAACTGTTTTTT. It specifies CASSLGSEKLFF. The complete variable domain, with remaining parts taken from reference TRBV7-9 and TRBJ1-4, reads DTGVSQNPRHKITKRGQNVTFRCDPISEHNRLYWYRQTLGQGPEFLTYFQNEAQLEKSRLLSDRFSAERPKGSFSTLEIQRTEQGDSAMYLCASSLGSEKLFFGSGTQLSVL.

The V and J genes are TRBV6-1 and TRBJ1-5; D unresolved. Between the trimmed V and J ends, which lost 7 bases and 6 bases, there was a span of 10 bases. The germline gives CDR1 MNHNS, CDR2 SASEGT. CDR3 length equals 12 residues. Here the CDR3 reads CASNGNGQPQHF. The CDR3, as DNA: TGTGCCAGCAACGGGAACGGTCAGCCCCAGCATTTT.

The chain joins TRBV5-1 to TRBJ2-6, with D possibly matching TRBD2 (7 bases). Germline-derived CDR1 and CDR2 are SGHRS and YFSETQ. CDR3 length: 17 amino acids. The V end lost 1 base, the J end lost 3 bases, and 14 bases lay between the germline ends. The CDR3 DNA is TGCGCCAGCAGCTTGATGGCAGGGGACTATGGGGCCAACGTCCTGACTTTC. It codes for CASSLMAGDYGANVLTF. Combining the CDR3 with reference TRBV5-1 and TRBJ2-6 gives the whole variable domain KAGVTQTPRYLIKTRGQQVTLSCSPISGHRSVSWYQQTPGQGLQFLFEYFSETQRNKGNFPGRFSGRQFSNSRSEMNVSTLELGDSALYLCASSLMAGDYGANVLTFGAGSRLTVL.

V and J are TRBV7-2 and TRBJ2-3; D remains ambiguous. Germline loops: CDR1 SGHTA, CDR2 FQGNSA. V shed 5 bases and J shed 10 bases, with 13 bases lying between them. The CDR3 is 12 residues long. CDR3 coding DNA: TGTGCCAGCAGCACTCAGCGTATGCCGCAGTATTTT. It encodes CASSTQRMPQYF.

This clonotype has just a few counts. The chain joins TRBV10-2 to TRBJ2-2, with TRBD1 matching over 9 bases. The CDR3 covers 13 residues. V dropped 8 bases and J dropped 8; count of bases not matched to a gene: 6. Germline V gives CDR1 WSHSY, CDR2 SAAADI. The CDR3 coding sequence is TGCGCCAGCTCACAGGGGGCATCGGGGGAGCTGTTTTTT. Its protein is CASSQGASGELFF.

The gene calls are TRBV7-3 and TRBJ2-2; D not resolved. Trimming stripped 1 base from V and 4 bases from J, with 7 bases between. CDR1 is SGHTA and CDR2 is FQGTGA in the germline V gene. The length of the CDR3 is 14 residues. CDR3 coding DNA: TGTGCCAGCAGCTTAAGACGGTTCACCGGGGAGCTGTTTTTT. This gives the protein CASSLRRFTGELFF.

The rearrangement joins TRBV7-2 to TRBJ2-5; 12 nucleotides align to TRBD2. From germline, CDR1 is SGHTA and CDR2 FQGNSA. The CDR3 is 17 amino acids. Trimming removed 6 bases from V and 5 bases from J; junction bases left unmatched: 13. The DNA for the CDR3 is TGTGCCAGCAGTTCATATTCTAGCGGGGGGGCCCGGGAGACCCAGTACTTC. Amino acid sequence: CASSSYSSGGARETQYF.

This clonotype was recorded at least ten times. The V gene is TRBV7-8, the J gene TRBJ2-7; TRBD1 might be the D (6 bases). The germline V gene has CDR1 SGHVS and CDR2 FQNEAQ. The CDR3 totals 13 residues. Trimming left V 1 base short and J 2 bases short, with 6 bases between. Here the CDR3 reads CASSLGGPYEQYV. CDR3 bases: TGTGCCAGCAGCTTAGGGGGGCCCTACGAGCAGTACGTC.